Sequencing of this T cell receptor beta chain was carried out in a study of blood T cell repertoires in COVID-19 (TCRdb year 2020). In terms of the full investigation: Samples covering the acute and convalescent phases of COVID-19 were provided by collaborators in the United States, Italy and Spain. The material from the prospective study consisted of cDNA or gDNA derived from T cells, B-cell-depleted T cells, or PBMCs. Subjects who had been exposed to COVID-19, were actively infected with it, or had recovered from it provided the deeply sampled blood TCRbeta repertoires that made up the dataset. The repertoires were released in a freely available public database intended as a resource for research on the immune response to SARS-CoV-2. Samples came from the ongoing ImmuneRACE study (first 160 participants) plus 1,254 subjects from 6 global collaborators. Nearly every sample came with metadata listing a de-identified subject ID, COVID-19 status, age in years and sex. Where available, HLA class I and class II types were taken from metadata supplied by the sample provider and were not determined by assay-based typing.

The collaborating institutions used their own protocols to collect whole blood in K2EDTA tubes. For TCRbeta analysis, collaborator samples were shipped as frozen whole blood, as isolated PBMCs, or as DNA extracted from either sample type. Remarks on this clone: This clone's antigen is unknown. Per-base qualities were not stored, and no clone one base away is much larger.

What the authors observed across the whole study: The amount of clinical and demographic metadata varied by source and participant and was provided uncurated.

Sequences LGHNA (CDR1) and YSLEER (CDR2) are obtained from the germline V gene. The CDR3 contains 14 residues, cysteine and phenylalanine counted. Only the CDR3 DNA stays, 42 bases, in frame from base 1. Deletion took 0 bases off V and 6 bases off J, with a span of 9 bases between the germline ends. TCRbeta CDR3 regions were amplified from genomic DNA using the immunoSEQ Assay, a bias-controlled multiplex PCR. The published analysis was carried out like this. Nucleated cell counts per sample were estimated from amplification of reference gene primers within the assay. To quantify the absolute abundance of each unique TCRbeta CDR3 rearrangement, sequence reads were collapsed and filtered. Productive Simpson clonality was computed per sample as the square root of Simpson's diversity index over productive rearrangements. Imported from immuneACCESS, the table was reduced by TCRdb to in-frame sequences with V and J called. These copies leave out some clones; in studies compared against another copy, an unresolved V gene accounts for under half, and the cause of the remainder is not known. For V, J and clone size, that table is used; D and trimming come from the DNA. The sample table records 100,000 to 150,000 clones; around 83% of these occur just once. Clones ranked in the top ten supply roughly 9% of the sample.

The V and J genes are TRBV4-3 and TRBJ2-1, with a tentative D gene TRBD1 over 6 matching bases. The specimen sequenced was peripheral blood. The receptor's source is a man in his forties with active or convalescent COVID-19. The sequenced DNA is TGCGCCAGCAGCCAAGAGCAAGGGGGCAATGAGCAGTTCTTC. This is translated as CASSQEQGGNEQFF.